The next 17 T cell receptor beta chains were all read from a single sample in a study of neoadjuvant nivolumab and ipilimumab in lung cancer. The data were produced by immunoSEQ multiplex PCR, yet TCRdb's version contains in-frame clones alone and is incomplete. The table lists 30,000 to 45,000 clones, approximately 89% of them singletons. The source was peripheral blood, collected before neoadjuvant nivolumab, alone or with ipilimumab. The source is an adult with non-small cell lung cancer.

This clone was picked up one time. The V and J genes are TRBV28 and TRBJ2-7, with D possibly being TRBD1 (8 bases). The V gene's germline CDR1 is MDHEN and CDR2 SYDVKM. The CDR3 is 14 amino acids. Trimming stripped 5 bases from V and 7 bases from J, with 18 bases between. DNA for the CDR3: TGTGCCAGCAGTGGTAACAGGGGGGGCCAAGAGCAGTACTTC. Residues: CASSGNRGGQEQYF.

V is TRBV27 and J is TRBJ2-1, with D perhaps being TRBD1 or TRBD2 (6 bases each). CDR3 length: 14 residues. V gave up 4 bases and J gave up 4 bases, with 11 bases separating them. Germline lookup yields CDR1 MNHEY and CDR2 SMNVEV (reference sequence). DNA for the CDR3: TGTGCCAGCAGTTATATAGGGGGGTACAATGAGCAGTTCTTC. Translated: CASSYIGGYNEQFF.

This clone turned up a few times. One end of the junction is discordant with germline, which a read error may explain. This rearrangement joins TRBV19 to TRBJ2-7; D not certain. Germline CDR1 and CDR2: LNHDA and SQIVND (reference sequence). CDR3 length: 13 residues. CDR3 coding DNA: TGTGCCAGTAGTAGTGGCCAATACTACGGGCAGTACTTC. Translation: CASSSGQYYGQYF.

The chain is built from TRBV5-6 and TRBJ1-3, with no clear D. The V end was cut by 2 bases, the J end by 1 base, with 10 bases between. The CDR3 consists of 15 residues. CDR1 and CDR2 (germline): SGHDT, YYEEEE. In DNA, the CDR3 is TGTGCCAGCAGCTTTAATTTCGGGTCTGGAAACACCATATATTTT. The encoded protein is CASSFNFGSGNTIYF.

J is TRBJ2-7 and V is TRBV9, with D possibly TRBD2 on 5 matching bases. Trimming removed 3 bases at V and 2 bases at J, with 12 bases between. Germline assignment: CDR1 SGDLS and CDR2 YYNGEE. This CDR3 is built from 14 residues. The CDR3 spells CASSASGIAYEQYF. The CDR3 DNA is TGTGCCAGCAGCGCCTCCGGGATAGCCTACGAGCAGTACTTC. The full variable domain, in which reference TRBV9 and TRBJ2-7 provide the parts outside the CDR3, is DSGVTQTPKHLITATGQRVTLRCSPRSGDLSVYWYQQSLDQGLQFLIQYYNGEERAKGNILERFSAQQFPDLHSELNLSSLELGDSALYFCASSASGIAYEQYFGPGTRLTVT.

J is TRBJ2-2 and V is TRBV25-1; D gene unclear. This CDR3 has 13 residues. V shed 4 bases and J shed 3 bases, with 6 bases lying between them. The V gene's germline CDR1 is MGHDK and CDR2 SYGVNS. The CDR3 coding sequence is TGTGCCAGCAGTGTCAGAGACACCGGGGAGCTGTTTTTT. Its protein is CASSVRDTGELFF.

The count of this clone is one. The V and J genes are TRBV6-1 and TRBJ2-3; D gene unclear. Germline V gene lookup returns CDR1 MNHNS and CDR2 SASEGT. The V and J ends lost 1 base and 3 bases respectively, with 11 bases between them. The CDR3 is made up of 15 amino acids. CDR3 sequence reads: CASSEGTARTDTQYF. CDR3 DNA sequence: TGTGCCAGCAGTGAAGGGACGGCTCGAACAGATACGCAGTATTTT.

The J gene is TRBJ2-2, the V gene TRBV28; 7 nucleotides line up with TRBD2. The CDR3 is made up of 15 amino acids. With V trimmed by 6 bases and J by 3 bases, 7 bases remained unmatched. The germline V gene has CDR1 MDHEN and CDR2 SYDVKM. This CDR3 reads CASSPALADTGELFF. The DNA of the CDR3 is TGTGCCAGCAGCCCTGCCCTAGCGGACACCGGGGAGCTGTTTTTT.

This chain connects TRBV7-9 to TRBJ1-2; TRBD1 matches at 10 bases. The CDR3 contains 15 residues. Germline V gene sequence: CDR1 SEHNR, CDR2 FQNEAQ (reference sequence). After removal of 6 bases from V and 7 bases from J, the junction contained 11 bases not matched to a gene. The CDR3 protein is CASRSTGGVIRGYTF. DNA for the CDR3: TGTGCCAGCAGATCGACAGGGGGCGTAATTCGTGGCTACACCTTC. Complete variable domain (other parts from reference TRBV7-9 and TRBJ1-2): DTGVSQNPRHKITKRGQNVTFRCDPISEHNRLYWYRQTLGQGPEFLTYFQNEAQLEKSRLLSDRFSAERPKGSFSTLEIQRTEQGDSAMYLCASRSTGGVIRGYTFGSGTRLTVV.

The genes are TRBV29-1 and TRBJ1-1, with TRBD1 as a possible D gene (5 bases). In germline, CDR1 is SQVTM, CDR2 ANQGSEA. The V and J ends lost 6 bases and 5 bases respectively, with 16 bases between them. The length of the CDR3 is 13 residues. CDR3: CSVRVGRSTEAFF. CDR3 bases: TGCAGCGTCAGGGTCGGGAGAAGTACTGAAGCTTTCTTT.

The rearrangement joins TRBV11-2 to TRBJ2-2; a weak D match, TRBD2 (6 bases). The germline CDR1 and CDR2 sequences are SGHAT and FQNNGV. V dropped 1 base and J dropped 3 bases, with 9 bases sitting between them. This CDR3 has 15 amino acids. For the CDR3, the DNA is TGTGCCAGCAGCTTAGTGCGGGGTCACACCGGGGAGCTGTTTTTT. It translates to CASSLVRGHTGELFF.

CDR3 amino acids: CAWSGTASNQPQHF. CDR3 DNA sequence: TGTGCCTGGAGTGGCACAGCAAGCAATCAGCCCCAGCATTTT. The chain combines TRBV30 with TRBJ1-5, with D unresolved. The V and J ends lost 1 base and 1 base respectively, with 8 bases between them. Germline CDR1 GTSNPN, CDR2 SVGIG (reference sequence). This CDR3 is 14 amino acids long.

This sequence joins TRBV7-2 and TRBJ2-7, with D maybe TRBD2 (6 bases). This CDR3 comprises 12 residues. Germline V gives CDR1 SGHTA, CDR2 FQGNSA. The germline V and J ends were trimmed by 2 bases and 11 bases, with 13 bases remaining between them. The CDR3 here is CASSLYAGRKYF. The CDR3 bases are TGTGCCAGCAGCTTATATGCGGGAAGGAAGTACTTC.

The V call is TRBV20-1, the J call TRBJ2-4; the D is unclear. The CDR3 length is 11 residues. Trimming pared 5 bases from V and 7 bases from J, leaving 9 bases between. Germline V gene lookup returns CDR1 DFQATT and CDR2 SNEGSKA (reference sequence). The CDR3 nucleotides are TGCAGTGCTCGGGCAAGCAACATTCAGTACTTC. Amino acids: CSARASNIQYF.

The chain uses TRBV18 and TRBJ2-3, with 9 positions matching TRBD2. Germline lookup yields CDR1 KGHSH and CDR2 LQKENI. The CDR3 is 16 amino acids. Trimming at V came to 4 bases and at J to 2 bases, leaving 7 bases not matched to a gene. The CDR3 sequence is CASSRATSGNTDTQYF. In DNA form, the CDR3 reads TGTGCCAGCTCACGAGCGACTAGCGGAAACACAGATACGCAGTATTTT.

The V call is TRBV6-4, the J call TRBJ1-2; no clear D gene. The CDR3 has 11 residues. Trimming stripped 3 bases from V and 3 bases from J, with 2 bases between. Germline V gene sequence: CDR1 MRHNA, CDR2 SNTAGT. CDR3 DNA: TGTGCCAGCAGTGATTACTATGGCTACACCTTC. This gives the protein CASSDYYGYTF.

The rearrangement links TRBV30 to TRBJ2-7, with TRBD2 matching over 12 bases. Germline V gene data show CDR1 as GTSNPN and CDR2 as SVGIG (reference sequence). With V trimmed by 7 bases and J by 5 bases, 9 bases remained unmatched. The CDR3 contains 14 residues. The CDR3 spells CAYSRTSGTHEQYF. The CDR3 DNA follows: TGTGCCTACTCCCGGACTAGCGGGACGCACGAGCAGTACTTC.